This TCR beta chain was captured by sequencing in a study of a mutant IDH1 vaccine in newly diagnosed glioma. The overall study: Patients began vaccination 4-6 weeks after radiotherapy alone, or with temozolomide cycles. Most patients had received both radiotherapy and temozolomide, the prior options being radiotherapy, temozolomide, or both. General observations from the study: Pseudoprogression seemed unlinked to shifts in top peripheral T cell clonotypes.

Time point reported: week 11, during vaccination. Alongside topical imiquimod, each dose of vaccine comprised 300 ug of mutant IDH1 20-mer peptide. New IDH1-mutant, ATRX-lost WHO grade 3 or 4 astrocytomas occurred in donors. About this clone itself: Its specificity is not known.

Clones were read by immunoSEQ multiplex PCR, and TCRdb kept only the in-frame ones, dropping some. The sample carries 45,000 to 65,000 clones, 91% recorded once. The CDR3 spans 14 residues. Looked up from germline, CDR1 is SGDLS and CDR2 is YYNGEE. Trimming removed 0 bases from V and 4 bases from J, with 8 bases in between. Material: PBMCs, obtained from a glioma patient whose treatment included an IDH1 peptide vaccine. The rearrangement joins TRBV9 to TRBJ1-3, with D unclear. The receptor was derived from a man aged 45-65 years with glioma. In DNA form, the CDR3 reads TGTGCCAGCAGCGTAGCGCAGGAAGGAAACACCATATATTTT. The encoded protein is CASSVAQEGNTIYF. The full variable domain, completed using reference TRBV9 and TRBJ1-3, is DSGVTQTPKHLITATGQRVTLRCSPRSGDLSVYWYQQSLDQGLQFLIQYYNGEERAKGNILERFSAQQFPDLHSELNLSSLELGDSALYFCASSVAQEGNTIYFGEGSWLTVV.